This is a list of T cell receptor beta chains from one sample in a study of identical twins. TCRdb re-analysed the 5' RACE reads in MiXCR, keeping a single row per CDR3 protein. The sample includes 500,000 or so distinct CDR3 sequences, around 20% of them seen just once. The data were also submitted as part of a second study, on T cells expressing NK-cell markers.

The source material was CD4+ T cells sorted from blood. Source of these receptors: a woman aged 18-29 years in good health. The CDR3 runs from the conserved cysteine through the conserved F or W. D genes are given only for firm matches. Clone size is stated in some rows and not others, as once, few, many or a class when expanded.

TRBD1,TRBV20-1,TRBJ1-1,few,TGCAGTGCTAGCAGGGGGCAGGCTGAAGCTTTCTTT,CSASRGQAEAFF
.,TRBV12-3/TRBV12-4,TRBJ2-3,few,TGTGCCAGCAGTTTAGGACGGCGGATGGATACGCAGTATTTT,CASSLGRRMDTQYF
TRBD1,TRBV29-1,TRBJ1-4,few,TGCAGCGTCAAAGACAGGGTCGGGTTCGGAGCTAATGAAAAACTGTTTTTT,CSVKDRVGFGANEKLFF
.,TRBV27,TRBJ1-2,few,TGTGCCAGCAGCCCGACCGGGACATTGGGGTATGGCTACACCTTC,CASSPTGTLGYGYTF
TRBD1,TRBV5-1,TRBJ1-4,.,TGCGCCAGCAGCTTAAGACAGGGGATAGGAGAAAAACTGTTTTTT,CASSLRQGIGEKLFF
TRBD2,TRBV10-3,TRBJ2-1,.,TGTGCCATCAGTGAGTCGACGGCGGGAGGGGTACGTGAGCAGTTCTTC,CAISESTAGGVREQFF
.,TRBV2,TRBJ1-2,.,TGTGCCAGCAGTGAAGCCAGTCGTGCTTATGGCTACACCTTC,CASSEASRAYGYTF
.,TRBV27,TRBJ2-1,.,TGTGCCAGCAGTTTGGACTTAGCAAGGTCCTACAATGAGCAGTTCTTC,CASSLDLARSYNEQFF
TRBD1,TRBV3-1,TRBJ2-3,.,TGTGCCAGCTTCGGACAGGGGAAAAGGACAGATACGCAGTATTTT,CASFGQGKRTDTQYF
.,TRBV5-1,TRBJ1-4,few,TGCGCCAGCAGCTTCCCGGGTGAAAAACTGTTTTTT,CASSFPGEKLFF
TRBD2,TRBV18,TRBJ2-1,.,TGTGCCAGCTCCATCGGTAGCGGGGCAACCAATGAGCAGTTCTTC,CASSIGSGATNEQFF
TRBD2,TRBV2,TRBJ2-1,.,TGTGCCAGCAGTCAGACTAGCGGGGAGCAGTTCTTC,CASSQTSGEQFF
.,TRBV5-5,TRBJ2-3,many,TGTGCCAGCAGCCCCGATACGGGAGTGCTCCTAGATACGCAGTATTTT,CASSPDTGVLLDTQYF
.,TRBV6-5,TRBJ2-1,.,TGTGCCAGCAGTTACCCGCCGCTAGAGCAGTTCTTC,CASSYPPLEQFF
TRBD2,TRBV4-3,TRBJ2-2,.,TGCGCCAGCAGCCAACAACTAGCGGTGACCGGGGAGCTGTTTTTT,CASSQQLAVTGELFF
.,TRBV29-1,TRBJ2-7,few,TGCAGCGCGCGCAGGGACGGAGCCTACGAGCAGTACTTC,CSARRDGAYEQYF
.,TRBV12-3/TRBV12-4,TRBJ1-1,few,TGTGCCAGCAGTTTGGAGGTAGTCACCACTGAAGCTTTCTTT,CASSLEVVTTEAFF
TRBD1,TRBV10-1,TRBJ1-1,many,TGCGCCAGCAGTGCGGACAGGTTTGAAGCTTTCTTT,CASSADRFEAFF
TRBD2,TRBV4-3,TRBJ2-1,.,TGCGCCAGCAGCCAAGAAGCTAGCGGGAGTTATGTCGATGAGCAGTTCTTC,CASSQEASGSYVDEQFF
TRBD1,TRBV11-2,TRBJ2-2,few,TGTGCCAGCAGCTATTACCTAACAGGGGCGACGAACACCGGGGAGCTGTTTTTT,CASSYYLTGATNTGELFF
TRBD1,TRBV7-2,TRBJ2-5,.,TGTGCCAGCAGCTCCCTCGGACAGGGGGCCGAGACCCAGTACTTC,CASSSLGQGAETQYF
TRBD1,TRBV6-1,TRBJ2-7,.,TGTGCCAGCAGCCGCGACAGGGGGGGCGGGCAGTACTTC,CASSRDRGGGQYF
TRBD2,TRBV20-1,TRBJ2-1,.,TGCAGTGCTCCCCGGGGGGGCCGAAACAATGAGCAGTTCTTC,CSAPRGGRNNEQFF
TRBD2,TRBV20-1,TRBJ2-1,few,TGCAGTGCATTGAAACTAGCGGCGGATGAGCAGTTCTTC,CSALKLAADEQFF
.,TRBV20-1,TRBJ1-6,many,TGCAGTGGCCAAGCGGGCCCTTCGCCCAGTTCACCCCTCCACTTT,CSGQAGPSPSSPLHF
TRBD1,TRBV18,TRBJ2-7,.,TGTGCCAGCTCACCGTTCGGACAGGGTATGGGCTACGAGCAGTACTTC,CASSPFGQGMGYEQYF
.,TRBV28,TRBJ1-1,few,TGTGCCAGCAGTTGGCGGGGGACTGAAGCTTTCTTT,CASSWRGTEAFF
.,TRBV4-2,TRBJ2-7,few,TGTGCCAGCAGCCAAGAGCGGCAGGAGCAGTACTTC,CASSQERQEQYF
.,TRBV19,TRBJ1-5,.,TGTGCCAGTAGTATAGTGGGTAGGGGACACCTCTTGGGCAATCAGCCCCAGCATTTT,CASSIVGRGHLLGNQPQHF